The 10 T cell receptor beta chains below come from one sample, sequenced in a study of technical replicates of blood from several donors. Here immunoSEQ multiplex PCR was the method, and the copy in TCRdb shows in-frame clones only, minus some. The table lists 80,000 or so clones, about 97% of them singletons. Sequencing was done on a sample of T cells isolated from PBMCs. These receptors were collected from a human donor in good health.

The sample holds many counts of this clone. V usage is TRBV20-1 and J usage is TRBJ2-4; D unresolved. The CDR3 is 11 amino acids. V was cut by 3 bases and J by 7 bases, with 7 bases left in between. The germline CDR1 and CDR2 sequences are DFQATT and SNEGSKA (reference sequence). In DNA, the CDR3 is TGCAGTGCTAGTGTTGCGAACATTCAGTACTTC. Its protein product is CSASVANIQYF.

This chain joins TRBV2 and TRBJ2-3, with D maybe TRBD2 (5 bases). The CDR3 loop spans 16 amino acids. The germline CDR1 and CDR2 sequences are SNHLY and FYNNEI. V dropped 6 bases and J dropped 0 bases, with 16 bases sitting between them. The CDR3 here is CASSGETASSTDTQYF. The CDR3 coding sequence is TGTGCCAGCAGCGGGGAAACGGCTTCTAGCACAGATACGCAGTATTTT.

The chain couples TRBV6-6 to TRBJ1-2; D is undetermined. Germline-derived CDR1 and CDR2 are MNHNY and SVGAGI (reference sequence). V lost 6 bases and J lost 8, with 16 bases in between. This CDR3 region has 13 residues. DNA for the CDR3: TGTGCCAGCAGGATCCCAGGCCCCCAGGGCTACACCTTC. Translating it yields CASRIPGPQGYTF.

The CDR3 DNA sequence: TGTGCCAGCAGCCAAGTAGGACAGTTCCTAGGTATTACCTTC. Its protein product is CASSQVGQFLGITF. J is TRBJ1-2 and V is TRBV14, with a tentative D call TRBD1 (6 bases). The CDR3 is made up of 14 amino acids. Germline V CDR1 and CDR2: SGHDN, FVKESK. The V gene lost 1 base and the J gene lost 14 bases, with 20 bases spanning the gap.

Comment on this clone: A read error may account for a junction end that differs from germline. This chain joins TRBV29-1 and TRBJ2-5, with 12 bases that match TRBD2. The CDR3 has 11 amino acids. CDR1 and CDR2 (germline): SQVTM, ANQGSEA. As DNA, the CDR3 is TGCAGGTGGGCTAGCGGGAGGGCCGTGGACTTC. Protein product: CRWASGRAVDF.

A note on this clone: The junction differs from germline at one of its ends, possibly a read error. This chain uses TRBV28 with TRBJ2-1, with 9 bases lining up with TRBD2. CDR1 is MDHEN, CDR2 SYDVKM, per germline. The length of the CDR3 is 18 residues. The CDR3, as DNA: TGTGCCAGCAGCTTATTAGGCAGCGGGAGGCACCTGGACAATGAGCAGTTCTTC. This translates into CASSLLGSGRHLDNEQFF.

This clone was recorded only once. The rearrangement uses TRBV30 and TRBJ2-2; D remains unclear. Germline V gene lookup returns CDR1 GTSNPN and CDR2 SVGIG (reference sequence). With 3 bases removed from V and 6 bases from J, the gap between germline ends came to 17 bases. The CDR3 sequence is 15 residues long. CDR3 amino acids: CAWRVSYKESGELFF. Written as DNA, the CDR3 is TGTGCCTGGAGGGTTTCATACAAAGAATCCGGGGAGCTGTTTTTT.

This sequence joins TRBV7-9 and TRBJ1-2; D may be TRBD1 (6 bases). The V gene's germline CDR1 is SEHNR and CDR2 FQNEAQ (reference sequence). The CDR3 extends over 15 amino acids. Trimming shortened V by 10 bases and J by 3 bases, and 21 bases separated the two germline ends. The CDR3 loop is CATERGGNRDYGYTF. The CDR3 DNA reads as TGTGCCACTGAAAGGGGGGGAAATAGAGACTATGGCTACACCTTC.

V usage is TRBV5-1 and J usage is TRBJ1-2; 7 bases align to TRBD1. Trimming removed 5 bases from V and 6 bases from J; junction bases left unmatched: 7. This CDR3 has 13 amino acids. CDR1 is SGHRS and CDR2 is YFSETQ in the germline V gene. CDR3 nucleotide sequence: TGCGCCAGCAGGGACGGGACAGCTGATGGCTACACCTTC. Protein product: CASRDGTADGYTF.

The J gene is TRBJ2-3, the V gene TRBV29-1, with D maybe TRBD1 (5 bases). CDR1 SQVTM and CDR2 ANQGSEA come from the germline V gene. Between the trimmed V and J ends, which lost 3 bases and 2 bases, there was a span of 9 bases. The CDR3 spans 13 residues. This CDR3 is CSVENGHTDTQYF. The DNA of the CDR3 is TGCAGCGTTGAGAACGGACACACAGATACGCAGTATTTT.